This TCR beta chain was captured in a study of CD8+ T cells in alopecia areata. V was pared by 1 base and J by 6 bases, with 7 bases between. CDR3 size: 13 residues. Looked up from germline, CDR1 is MGHRA and CDR2 is YSYEKL. This sample's treatment: oral pan-JAK inhibitor, 5-10 mg twice daily. RNA extraction was followed by reverse transcription into cDNA, which acted as the sequencing template. Clones were sequenced by immunoSEQ multiplex PCR, and TCRdb holds only the in-frame ones, with some missing. This table has about 120,000 clones, approximately 53% appearing once. This material consisted of CD4+ T cells sorted from blood, taken at week 4, from a patient treated with tofacitinib. The chain has TRBV4-1 and TRBJ1-5, with D unclear. The origin of this receptor is a human donor with alopecia areata. This CDR3 is CASSQVLFQPQHF. In DNA form, the CDR3 reads TGCGCCAGCAGCCAAGTCTTGTTTCAGCCCCAGCATTTT.